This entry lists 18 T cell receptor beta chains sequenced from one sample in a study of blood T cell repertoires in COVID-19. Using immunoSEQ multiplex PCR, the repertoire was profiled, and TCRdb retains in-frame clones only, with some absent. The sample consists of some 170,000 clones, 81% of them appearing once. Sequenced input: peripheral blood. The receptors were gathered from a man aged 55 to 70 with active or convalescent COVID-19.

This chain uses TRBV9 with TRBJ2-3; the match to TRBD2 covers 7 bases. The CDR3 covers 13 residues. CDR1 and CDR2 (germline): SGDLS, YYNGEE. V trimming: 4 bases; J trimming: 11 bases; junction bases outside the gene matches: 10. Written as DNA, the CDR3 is TGTGCCAGCAGCCCCAGCGGGACTCCTGTGCAGTATTTT. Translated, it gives CASSPSGTPVQYF.

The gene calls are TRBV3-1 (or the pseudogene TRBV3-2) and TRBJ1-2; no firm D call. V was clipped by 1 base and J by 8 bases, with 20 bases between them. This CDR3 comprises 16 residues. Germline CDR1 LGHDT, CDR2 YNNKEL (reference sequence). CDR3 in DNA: TGTGCCAGCAGCCAAGGCTATTCGGGTACTTCCTTAGGCTACACCTTC. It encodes CASSQGYSGTSLGYTF.

In DNA form, the CDR3 reads TGTGCCAGCAGCCGAGACAGTTATGGCTACACCTTC. Translating gives CASSRDSYGYTF. The rearrangement links TRBV7-2 to TRBJ1-2, with TRBD1 as a possible D gene (5 bases). This CDR3 contains 12 residues. Per germline, CDR1 SGHTA and CDR2 FQGNSA. Trimming left V 5 bases short and J 5 bases short, with 9 bases between.

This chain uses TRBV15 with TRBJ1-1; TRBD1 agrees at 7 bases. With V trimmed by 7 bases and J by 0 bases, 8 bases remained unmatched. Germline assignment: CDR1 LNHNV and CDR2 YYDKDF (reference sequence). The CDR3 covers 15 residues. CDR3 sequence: CATTRTQGMNTEAFF. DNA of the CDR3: TGTGCCACCACCCGGACACAGGGGATGAACACTGAAGCTTTCTTT.

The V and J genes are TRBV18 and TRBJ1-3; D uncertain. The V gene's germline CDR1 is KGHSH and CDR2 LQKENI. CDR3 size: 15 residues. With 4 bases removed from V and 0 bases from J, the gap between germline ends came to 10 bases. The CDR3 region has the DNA TGTGCCAGCTCACGGGCAGATAACTCTGGAAACACCATATATTTT. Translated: CASSRADNSGNTIYF.

CDR3 residues: CASSRSGTSLHYEQYF. The CDR3 DNA reads TGTGCCAGCAGCCGATCCGGGACTAGCCTACACTACGAGCAGTACTTC. The chain recombines TRBV5-4 with TRBJ2-7; 9 bases are a match to TRBD2. The V segment lost 4 bases and the J segment 3 bases; nucleotides outside the gene matches: 11. This CDR3 has 16 amino acids. CDR1 and CDR2 from the germline V gene are SGHNT and YYREEE (reference sequence).

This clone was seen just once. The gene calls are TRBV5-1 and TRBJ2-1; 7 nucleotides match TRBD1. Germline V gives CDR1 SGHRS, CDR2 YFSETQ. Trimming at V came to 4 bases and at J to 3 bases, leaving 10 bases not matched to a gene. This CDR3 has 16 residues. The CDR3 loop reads CASSPNTGAIYNEQFF. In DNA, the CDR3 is TGCGCCAGCAGCCCTAACACAGGGGCCATCTACAATGAGCAGTTCTTC.

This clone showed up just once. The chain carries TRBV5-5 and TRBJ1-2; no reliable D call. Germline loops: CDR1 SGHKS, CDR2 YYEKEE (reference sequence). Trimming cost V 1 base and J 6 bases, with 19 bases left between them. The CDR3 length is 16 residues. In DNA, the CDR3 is TGTGCCAGCAGCTTGTCCCAGGCGTTTGCCCCACATGGCTACACCTTC. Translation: CASSLSQAFAPHGYTF.

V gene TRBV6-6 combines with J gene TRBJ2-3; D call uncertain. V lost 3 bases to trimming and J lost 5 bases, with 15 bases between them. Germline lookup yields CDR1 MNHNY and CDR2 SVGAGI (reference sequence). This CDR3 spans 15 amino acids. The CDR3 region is CASSYRDTGRDTQYF. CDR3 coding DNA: TGTGCCAGCAGTTATCGTGACACTGGTCGAGATACGCAGTATTTT.

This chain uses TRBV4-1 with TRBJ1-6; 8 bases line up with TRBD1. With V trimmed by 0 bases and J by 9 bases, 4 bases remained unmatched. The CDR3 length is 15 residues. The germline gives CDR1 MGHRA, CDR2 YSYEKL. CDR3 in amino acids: CASSQDTGGVSPLHF. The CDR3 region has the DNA TGCGCCAGCAGCCAAGATACAGGGGGGGTTTCACCCCTCCACTTT.

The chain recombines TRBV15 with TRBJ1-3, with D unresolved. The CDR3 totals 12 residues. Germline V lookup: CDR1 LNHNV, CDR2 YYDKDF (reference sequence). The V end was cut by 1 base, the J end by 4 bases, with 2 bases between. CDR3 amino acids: CATSRVGNTIYF. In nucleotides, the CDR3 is TGTGCCACCAGCAGAGTAGGAAACACCATATATTTT.

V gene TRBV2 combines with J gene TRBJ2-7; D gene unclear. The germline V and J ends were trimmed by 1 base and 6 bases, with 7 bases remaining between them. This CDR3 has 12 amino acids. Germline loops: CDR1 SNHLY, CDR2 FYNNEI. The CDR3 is CASSEGALEQYF. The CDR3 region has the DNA TGTGCCAGCAGTGAAGGAGCGCTCGAGCAGTACTTC. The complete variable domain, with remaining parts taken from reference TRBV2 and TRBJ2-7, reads EPEVTQTPSHQVTQMGQEVILRCVPISNHLYFYWYRQILGQKVEFLVSFYNNEISEKSEIFDDQFSVERPDGSNFTLKIRSTKLEDSAMYFCASSEGALEQYFGPGTRLTVT.

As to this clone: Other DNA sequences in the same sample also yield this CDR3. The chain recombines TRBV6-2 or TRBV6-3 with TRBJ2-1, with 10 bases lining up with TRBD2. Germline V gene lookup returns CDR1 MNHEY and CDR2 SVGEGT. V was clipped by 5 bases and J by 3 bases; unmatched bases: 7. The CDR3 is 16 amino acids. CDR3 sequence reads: CASSPRTSGFYNEQFF. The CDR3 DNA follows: TGTGCCAGCAGTCCGAGGACTAGCGGTTTCTACAATGAGCAGTTCTTC.

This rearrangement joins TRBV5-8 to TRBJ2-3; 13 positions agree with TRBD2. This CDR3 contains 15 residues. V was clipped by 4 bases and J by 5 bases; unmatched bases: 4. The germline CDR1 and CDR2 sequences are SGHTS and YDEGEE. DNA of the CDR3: TGTGCCAGCAGCACCAGACTAGCGGGGGGAGATACGCAGTATTTT. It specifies CASSTRLAGGDTQYF. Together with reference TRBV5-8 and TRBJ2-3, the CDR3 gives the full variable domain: EAGVTQSPTHLIKTRGQQATLRCSPISGHTSVYWYQQALGLGLQFLLWYDEGEERNRGNFPPRFSGRQFPNYSSELNVNALELEDSALYLCASSTRLAGGDTQYFGPGTRLTVL.

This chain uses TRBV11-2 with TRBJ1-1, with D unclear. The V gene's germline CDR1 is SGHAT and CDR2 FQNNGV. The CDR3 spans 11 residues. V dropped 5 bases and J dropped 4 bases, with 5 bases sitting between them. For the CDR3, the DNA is TGTGCCAGCAGCCGAGCCACTGAAGCTTTCTTT. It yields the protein CASSRATEAFF.

CDR3: CASSLSGGDYNEQFF. The CDR3 DNA sequence: TGCGCCAGCAGCTTGAGCGGGGGGGACTACAATGAGCAGTTCTTC. The chain links TRBV5-1 to TRBJ2-1; TRBD2 matches at 10 bases. The junction had 1 base not matched to a gene; V was cut back by 1 base and J by 3 bases. Germline CDR1 and CDR2: SGHRS and YFSETQ. This CDR3 has 15 residues. Full variable domain (outside the CDR3, taken from reference TRBV5-1 and TRBJ2-1): KAGVTQTPRYLIKTRGQQVTLSCSPISGHRSVSWYQQTPGQGLQFLFEYFSETQRNKGNFPGRFSGRQFSNSRSEMNVSTLELGDSALYLCASSLSGGDYNEQFFGPGTRLTVL.

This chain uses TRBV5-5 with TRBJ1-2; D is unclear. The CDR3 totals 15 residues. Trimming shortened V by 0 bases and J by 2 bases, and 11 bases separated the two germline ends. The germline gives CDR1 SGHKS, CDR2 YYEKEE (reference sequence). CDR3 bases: TGTGCCAGCAGCTTGGTGTCCCTATTAAACTATGGCTACACCTTC. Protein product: CASSLVSLLNYGYTF.

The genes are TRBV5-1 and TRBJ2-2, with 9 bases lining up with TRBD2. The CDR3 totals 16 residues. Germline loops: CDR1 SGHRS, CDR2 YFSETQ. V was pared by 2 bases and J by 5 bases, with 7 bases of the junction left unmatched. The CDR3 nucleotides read TGCGCCAGCAGCTTCCTTAGCGGGGGATCTACCGGGGAGCTGTTTTTT. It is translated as CASSFLSGGSTGELFF.